A single sample is the source of the 3 T cell receptor beta chains below, sequenced in a study of CD8 T cells in Susac syndrome. A quantity of about 0.5 to 1 ug RNA underwent reverse transcription using random hexamers. One entry per CDR3 protein results from TCRdb running MiXCR on the immunoSEQ multiplex PCR reads. Altogether roughly 250,000 distinct CDR3 sequences are present, 95% to 97% being singletons, with the ten largest covering about 0.094%. The source material was CD4+ T cells from PBMCs. These receptors were taken from a human donor with Susac syndrome.

This clonotype appeared a single time. V gene TRBV11-2 combines with J gene TRBJ2-1, with D tentatively TRBD2 (6 bases). Per the germline V gene, CDR1 is SGHAT and CDR2 is FQNNGV. This CDR3 spans 17 amino acids. V lost 5 bases and J 5 bases, leaving 22 bases between the germline ends. The CDR3: CASSRPQPGEYHNEQFF. The CDR3 nucleotides are TGTGCCAGCAGCCGACCCCAGCCGGGAGAATACCACAATGAGCAGTTCTTC.

This sequence joins TRBV9 and TRBJ2-2, with a possible D match to TRBD2 (7 bases). V lost 4 bases and J 3 bases, leaving 10 bases between the germline ends. The CDR3 spans 14 residues. Per germline, CDR1 SGDLS and CDR2 YYNGEE. This chain's CDR3 is CASSRGADTGELFF. The CDR3 DNA is TGTGCCAGCAGCCGGGGGGCCGACACCGGGGAGCTGTTTTTT.

CDR3 sequence: CASSDPSANTEAFF. In DNA, the CDR3 is TGTGCCAGCAGCGATCCGTCAGCGAACACTGAAGCTTTCTTT. J is TRBJ1-1 and V is TRBV9; unclear D gene. Germline V gene data show CDR1 as SGDLS and CDR2 as YYNGEE. Deletions cut 3 bases from V and 1 base from J, with 10 bases between. The CDR3 loop spans 14 amino acids.